This record concerns one T cell receptor beta chain sequence. The data belong to a study of CD8+ T cells in alopecia areata. RNA extraction and reverse transcription yielded cDNA as sequencing template. TCRdb keeps only in-frame clones here, not all; method: immunoSEQ multiplex PCR. The sample has under 250,000 clones, roughly 50% seen once; the top ten hold roughly 5.3%. The CDR3 extends over 14 amino acids. The V gene end was trimmed by 9 bases and the J gene end by 7 bases; junction bases not matched to a gene: 13. Germline CDR1 SNHLY, CDR2 FYNNEI. The genes are TRBV2 and TRBJ2-7, with 9 nucleotides matching TRBD1. The sequenced sample consisted of CD8+ T cells sorted from blood. The receptor's source is a human donor in good health. The CDR3 sequence is CARDLDRGSEEQYF. The CDR3 nucleotides are TGTGCCAGGGACTTGGACAGGGGAAGTGAAGAGCAGTACTTC. Full variable domain (missing parts from reference TRBV2 and TRBJ2-7): EPEVTQTPSHQVTQMGQEVILRCVPISNHLYFYWYRQILGQKVEFLVSFYNNEISEKSEIFDDQFSVERPDGSNFTLKIRSTKLEDSAMYFCARDLDRGSEEQYFGPGTRLTVT.